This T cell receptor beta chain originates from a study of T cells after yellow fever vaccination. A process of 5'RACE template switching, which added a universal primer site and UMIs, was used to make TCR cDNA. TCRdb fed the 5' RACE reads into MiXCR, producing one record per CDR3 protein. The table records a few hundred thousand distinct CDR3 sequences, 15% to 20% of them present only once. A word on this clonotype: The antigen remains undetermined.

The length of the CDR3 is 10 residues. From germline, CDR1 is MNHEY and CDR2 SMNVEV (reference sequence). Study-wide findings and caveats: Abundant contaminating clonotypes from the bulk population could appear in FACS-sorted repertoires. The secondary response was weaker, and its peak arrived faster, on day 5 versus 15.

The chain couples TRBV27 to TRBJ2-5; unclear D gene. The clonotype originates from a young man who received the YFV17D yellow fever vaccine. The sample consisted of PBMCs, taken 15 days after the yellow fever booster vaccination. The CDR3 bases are TGTGCTAGTGGTTTAGAGACCCAGTACTTC. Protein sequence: CASGLETQYF.